Shown below are 23 T cell receptor beta chains from a single sample sequenced in a study of blood T cell repertoires in COVID-19. Assay used: immunoSEQ multiplex PCR; TCRdb lists only in-frame clones, some missing. The data contain a few hundred thousand clones, under 90% of them seen just once; the ten biggest clones take up 0.94%. Sequenced input: peripheral blood. These TCRs come from a middle-aged woman who had recovered from COVID-19.

The DNA for the CDR3 is TGTGCCAGCAGCCAAGGGATAGCGGGAGGTCCCTCCTACAATGAGCAGTTCTTC. As protein: CASSQGIAGGPSYNEQFF. The chain couples TRBV14 to TRBJ2-1, with 10 bases aligning to TRBD2. V lost 1 base and J lost 0; bases outside the gene matches: 6. The CDR3 extends over 18 amino acids. Germline V gene data show CDR1 as SGHDN and CDR2 as FVKESK.

This sequence joins TRBV6-2 or TRBV6-3 and TRBJ1-2; 7 bases line up with TRBD1. Germline assignment: CDR1 MNHEY and CDR2 SVGEGT. This CDR3 has 15 amino acids. After removal of 0 bases from V and 4 bases from J, the junction contained 5 bases not matched to a gene. CDR3 nucleotides: TGTGCCAGCAGTTACTCGAAAGGGGGCCTCTATGGCTACACCTTC. It translates to CASSYSKGGLYGYTF.

In its sample, this clone was seen once. The chain uses TRBV10-2 and TRBJ2-1; no firm D call. With 0 bases removed from V and 5 bases from J, the gap between germline ends came to 8 bases. Germline lookup yields CDR1 WSHSY and CDR2 SAAADI. This CDR3 has 14 residues. The CDR3, as DNA: TGCGCCAGCAGTGAGTCGGGCCTACACAATGAGCAGTTCTTC. Encoded protein: CASSESGLHNEQFF.

The V call is TRBV5-1, the J call TRBJ2-2; D gene ambiguous. Trimming took off 4 bases at V and 6 bases at J, with 16 bases between the two ends. This CDR3 is built from 15 residues. Per germline, CDR1 SGHRS and CDR2 YFSETQ. The CDR3 sequence is CASSPLGLYAGELFF. The DNA of the CDR3 is TGCGCCAGCAGCCCTCTAGGCCTGTACGCCGGGGAGCTGTTTTTT.

The chain has TRBV19 and TRBJ1-2, with TRBD1 matching over 12 bases. The V segment lost 9 bases and the J segment 7 bases; nucleotides outside the gene matches: 12. Germline values: CDR1 LNHDA, CDR2 SQIVND (reference sequence). This CDR3 has 15 residues. The CDR3 here is CASAFWGQGASGYTF. CDR3 DNA: TGTGCCAGCGCCTTTTGGGGACAGGGGGCTAGTGGCTACACCTTC.

This clone was counted only a few times. This chain connects TRBV29-1 to TRBJ1-2; 7 bases are shared with TRBD1. V was clipped by 7 bases and J by 2 bases; unmatched bases: 7. Per the germline V gene, CDR1 is SQVTM and CDR2 is ANQGSEA. The CDR3 extends over 13 amino acids. The CDR3 protein is CSDGDSRNYGYTF. CDR3 sequence (DNA): TGCAGCGACGGGGACAGTAGAAACTATGGCTACACCTTC.

The V call is TRBV19, the J call TRBJ1-1; 10 nucleotides line up with TRBD1. Trimming removed 1 base from V and 4 bases from J; junction bases left unmatched: 6. CDR1 and CDR2 (germline): LNHDA, SQIVND (reference sequence). The CDR3 totals 16 residues. In DNA, the CDR3 is TGTGCCAGTAGTATAGGGACAGGGGGTACCCCCACTGAAGCTTTCTTT. This sequence encodes CASSIGTGGTPTEAFF.

This sequence joins TRBV19 and TRBJ2-3; 11 nucleotides align to TRBD2. This CDR3 comprises 21 residues. Germline V gene lookup returns CDR1 LNHDA and CDR2 SQIVND (reference sequence). V lost 6 bases to trimming and J lost 2 bases; unmatched junction nucleotides: 22. The CDR3 is CASRGRVSAASGRRSTDTQYF. Written as DNA, the CDR3 is TGTGCCAGTAGGGGAAGGGTCTCAGCGGCTAGCGGGAGGAGGTCCACAGATACGCAGTATTTT.

In DNA form, the CDR3 reads TGTGCCAGCAGCCCCGAAAGTTACGGGGTAGAGACCCAGTACTTC. Translated, it gives CASSPESYGVETQYF. The chain joins TRBV11-3 to TRBJ2-5, with D possibly being TRBD2 (5 bases). Looked up from germline, CDR1 is SGHNT and CDR2 is YENEEA. This CDR3 is 15 amino acids long. V lost 5 bases to trimming and J lost 4 bases, with 17 bases between them.

This sequence joins TRBV18 and TRBJ2-1; perhaps TRBD1 as D (7 bases). The CDR3 runs 16 residues. The germline V gene has CDR1 KGHSH and CDR2 LQKENI. V was pared by 2 bases and J by 4 bases, with 15 bases between. The CDR3 here is CASSPETGRPYNEQFF. The CDR3 DNA reads as TGTGCCAGCTCACCAGAGACAGGGAGGCCTTACAATGAGCAGTTCTTC. Together with reference TRBV18 and TRBJ2-1, the CDR3 gives the full variable domain: NAGVMQNPRHLVRRRGQEARLRCSPMKGHSHVYWYRQLPEEGLKFMVYLQKENIIDESGMPKERFSAEFPKEGPSILRIQQVVRGDSAAYFCASSPETGRPYNEQFFGPGTRLTVL.

This clone was observed once. The chain links TRBV6-5 to TRBJ2-3; D gene ambiguous. The CDR3 is made up of 15 amino acids. The germline gives CDR1 MNHEY, CDR2 SVGAGI. Deletions cut 3 bases from V and 5 bases from J, with 15 bases between. The CDR3 reads CASSYRLGSKDTQYF. The CDR3 DNA reads as TGTGCCAGCAGTTATCGGCTAGGAAGTAAAGATACGCAGTATTTT.

The chain employs TRBV7-9 and TRBJ1-5; D ambiguous. This CDR3 contains 15 residues. Germline V gives CDR1 SEHNR, CDR2 FQNEAQ (reference sequence). V lost 0 bases and J lost 6, with 12 bases in between. The CDR3 loop is CASSLAGSSTQPQHF. DNA of the CDR3: TGTGCCAGCAGCTTAGCAGGTAGCTCAACTCAGCCCCAGCATTTT.

The chain uses TRBV3-1 (or the pseudogene TRBV3-2) and TRBJ2-5; 12 bases agree with TRBD1. Trimming cost V 2 bases and J 5 bases; bases outside gene matches: 6. Germline V gene lookup returns CDR1 LGHDT and CDR2 YNNKEL (reference sequence). The CDR3 consists of 16 residues. The DNA of the CDR3 is TGTGCCAGCAGCCAACGGGACAGGGGGCTCGGGGAGACCCAGTACTTC. The encoded protein is CASSQRDRGLGETQYF.

The V call is TRBV5-1, the J call TRBJ2-3, with 8 bases matching TRBD2. V was pared by 2 bases and J by 4 bases, with 6 bases of the junction left unmatched. From germline, CDR1 is SGHRS and CDR2 YFSETQ. This CDR3 region has 15 residues. Here the CDR3 reads CASSLGSGMADTQYF. CDR3 in DNA: TGCGCCAGCAGCTTAGGTAGCGGGATGGCAGATACGCAGTATTTT.

This clone was seen once. The V call is TRBV30, the J call TRBJ2-7, with 9 bases fitting TRBD1. The V segment lost 1 base and the J segment 5 bases; nucleotides outside the gene matches: 6. This CDR3 is 14 amino acids long. The germline CDR1 and CDR2 sequences are GTSNPN and SVGIG (reference sequence). In DNA, the CDR3 is TGTGCCTGGAGTGCAGGGGACAGGGACCACGAGCAGTACTTC. Amino acid sequence: CAWSAGDRDHEQYF.

The J gene is TRBJ2-2, the V gene TRBV6-2 or TRBV6-3, with D possibly matching TRBD2 (6 bases). CDR3 length: 14 amino acids. Germline CDR1 MNHEY, CDR2 SVGEGT. With 3 bases removed from V and 5 bases from J, the gap between germline ends came to 10 bases. CDR3 DNA sequence: TGTGCCAGCAGTTATGGGGGAGGAACCGGGGAGCTGTTTTTT. It specifies CASSYGGGTGELFF.

This clone was picked up one time. The rearrangement joins TRBV30 to TRBJ1-5; 9 nucleotides agree with TRBD1. J gave up 4 bases and V 2 bases, and 6 bases lay outside the gene matches. The CDR3 consists of 15 residues. In germline, CDR1 is GTSNPN, CDR2 SVGIG (reference sequence). The DNA of the CDR3 is TGTGCCTGGAGTACCATCGGGACAGGGAATCAGCCCCAGCATTTT. Translated, it gives CAWSTIGTGNQPQHF.

J is TRBJ1-2 and V is TRBV5-5, with a possible D match to TRBD1 (6 bases). The CDR3 extends over 16 amino acids. Deletions cut 1 base from V and 2 bases from J, with 15 bases between. In germline, CDR1 is SGHKS, CDR2 YYEKEE (reference sequence). CDR3 amino acids: CASSLIAGAGNYGYTF. CDR3 nucleotides: TGTGCCAGCAGCTTGATCGCGGGGGCTGGGAACTATGGCTACACCTTC.

This clone was seen a single time. The chain joins TRBV6-5 to TRBJ2-5, with 9 bases lining up with TRBD1. CDR3 length: 15 residues. With V trimmed by 7 bases and J by 5 bases, 11 bases remained unmatched. Germline V lookup: CDR1 MNHEY, CDR2 SVGAGI. The CDR3 DNA sequence: TGTGCCAGCACCGCGGGACAGGGAGCAGGGGAGACCCAGTACTTC. Protein: CASTAGQGAGETQYF.

As for this clone: At one of its ends the junction is not consistent with the germline gene, which may arise from a read error. This chain joins TRBV7-3 and TRBJ2-3; 7 bases match TRBD2. Germline CDR1 is SGHTA and CDR2 is FQGTGA. The CDR3 covers 18 residues. Here the CDR3 reads CASSLTSTSRFSTDTQYF. CDR3 nucleotide sequence: TGTGCCAGCAGCCTAACCTCGACTAGCAGGTTTAGCACAGATACGCAGTATTTT. The full variable domain, completed using reference TRBV7-3 and TRBJ2-3, is GAGVSQTPSNKVTEKGKYVELRCDPISGHTALYWYRQSLGQGPEFLIYFQGTGAADDSGLPNDRFFAVRPEGSVSTLKIQRTERGDSAVYLCASSLTSTSRFSTDTQYFGPGTRLTVL.

This chain links TRBV28 with TRBJ1-2, with TRBD1 identical over 9 bases. Per the germline V gene, CDR1 is MDHEN and CDR2 is SYDVKM. Trimming took 4 bases from V and 8 from J; bases not matched to a gene: 8. The CDR3 covers 14 residues. Written as DNA, the CDR3 is TGTGCCAGCAGTTCAAACAGGGGGCTTAACGGCTACACCTTC. This gives the protein CASSSNRGLNGYTF.

This clone has more than one count but fewer than ten. This rearrangement joins TRBV12-3 or TRBV12-4 to TRBJ1-4; D is ambiguous. The V end was cut by 2 bases, the J end by 8 bases, with 9 bases between. The CDR3 covers 13 residues. The CDR3, as DNA: TGTGCCAGCAGTTTAAACATTGGCGAAAAACTGTTTTTT. It specifies CASSLNIGEKLFF.

The V gene is TRBV10-3, the J gene TRBJ1-5; D might be TRBD1 (6 bases). From germline, CDR1 is ENHRY and CDR2 SYGVKD. V lost 4 bases and J lost 9, with 13 bases in between. The CDR3 extends over 13 amino acids. The CDR3 here is CAISGGGDGPQHF. In DNA, the CDR3 is TGTGCCATCAGTGGAGGGGGGGACGGGCCCCAGCATTTT.